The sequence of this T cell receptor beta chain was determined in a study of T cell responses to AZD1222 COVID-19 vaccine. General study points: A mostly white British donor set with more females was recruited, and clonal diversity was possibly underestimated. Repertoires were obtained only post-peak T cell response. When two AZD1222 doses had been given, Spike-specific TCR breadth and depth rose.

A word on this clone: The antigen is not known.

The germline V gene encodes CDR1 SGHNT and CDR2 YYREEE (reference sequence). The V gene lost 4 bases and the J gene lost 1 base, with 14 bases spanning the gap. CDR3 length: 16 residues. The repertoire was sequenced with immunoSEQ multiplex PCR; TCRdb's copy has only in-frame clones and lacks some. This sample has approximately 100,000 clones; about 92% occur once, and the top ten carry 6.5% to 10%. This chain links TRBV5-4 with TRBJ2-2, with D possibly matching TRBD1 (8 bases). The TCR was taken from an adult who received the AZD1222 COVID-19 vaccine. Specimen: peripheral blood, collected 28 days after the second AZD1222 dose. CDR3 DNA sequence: TGTGCCAGCAGCCTGGGGGGGACAGGGAACACCGGGGAGCTGTTTTTT. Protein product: CASSLGGTGNTGELFF.